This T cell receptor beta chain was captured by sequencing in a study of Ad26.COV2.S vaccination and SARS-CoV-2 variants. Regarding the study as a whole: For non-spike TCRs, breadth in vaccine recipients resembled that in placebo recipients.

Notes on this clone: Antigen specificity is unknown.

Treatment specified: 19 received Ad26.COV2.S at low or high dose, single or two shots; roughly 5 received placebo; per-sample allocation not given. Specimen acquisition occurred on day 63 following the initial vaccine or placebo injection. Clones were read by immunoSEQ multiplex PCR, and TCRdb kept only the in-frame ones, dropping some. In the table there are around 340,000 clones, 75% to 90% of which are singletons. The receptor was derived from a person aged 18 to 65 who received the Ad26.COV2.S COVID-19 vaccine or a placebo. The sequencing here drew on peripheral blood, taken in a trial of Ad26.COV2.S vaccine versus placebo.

CDR3 in amino acids: CASSLAYQGGNTEAFF. As DNA, the CDR3 is TGTGCCAGCAGCTTAGCCTATCAGGGGGGAAACACTGAAGCTTTCTTT. This rearrangement joins TRBV7-2 to TRBJ1-1; 7 nucleotides agree with TRBD1. V was pared by 0 bases and J by 2 bases, with 6 bases of the junction left unmatched. This CDR3 is built from 16 residues. In germline, CDR1 is SGHTA, CDR2 FQGNSA.